These 30 T cell receptor beta chains originate from one sample sequenced in a study of cytomegalovirus exposure and HLA in healthy donors. The PCR had 60 Vbeta and 13 Jbeta primers. Assay: immunoSEQ multiplex PCR; the TCRdb copy retains only in-frame clones and omits some. The sample lists 100,000 to 150,000 clones; 73% were seen once. Source material: PBMCs. The source is a man in his fifties or sixties in good health and CMV-seropositive.

The chain recombines TRBV6-1 with TRBJ2-1; 7 nucleotides agree with TRBD1. J lost 7 bases, V lost 11 bases, and 8 bases had no gene match. The germline V gene has CDR1 MNHNS and CDR2 SASEGT. The CDR3 loop spans 12 amino acids. The CDR3 loop is CASGTEVNEQFF. The DNA of the CDR3 is TGTGCCTCCGGGACAGAGGTGAATGAGCAGTTCTTC.

J is TRBJ2-5 and V is TRBV15; the match to TRBD1 covers 7 bases. The CDR3 length is 16 residues. V shed 1 base and J 5 bases; nucleotides not matched to a gene: 10. The germline V gene encodes CDR1 LNHNV and CDR2 YYDKDF (reference sequence). The DNA of the CDR3 is TGTGCCACCAGCAGAGCCCGGGACAGCCCTTGGGAGACCCAGTACTTC. Encoded protein: CATSRARDSPWETQYF.

The chain recombines TRBV7-2 with TRBJ1-2; the match to TRBD1 covers 9 bases. CDR1 and CDR2 from the germline V gene are SGHTA and FQGNSA. J lost 4 bases, V lost 3 bases, and 6 bases had no gene match. The CDR3 spans 15 residues. The CDR3: CASSFSGGQGYGYTF. The CDR3 DNA is TGTGCCAGCAGCTTTTCAGGGGGACAGGGCTATGGCTACACCTTC. Filled out from reference TRBV7-2 and TRBJ1-2, the complete variable domain reads GAGVSQSPSNKVTEKGKDVELRCDPISGHTALYWYRQSLGQGLEFLIYFQGNSAPDKSGLPSDRFSAERTGGSVSTLTIQRTQQEDSAVYLCASSFSGGQGYGYTFGSGTRLTVV.

This clone was counted only a few times. V usage is TRBV6-5 and J usage is TRBJ1-3; 7 nucleotides match TRBD1. Germline-derived CDR1 and CDR2 are MNHEY and SVGAGI. Trimming at V came to 0 bases and at J to 7 bases, leaving 6 bases not matched to a gene. This CDR3 region has 15 residues. CDR3 region: CASSYSWAGGNTIYF. CDR3 nucleotide sequence: TGTGCCAGCAGTTACTCGTGGGCAGGGGGGAACACCATATATTTT.

Notes on this clone: Other DNA sequences of this sample code for an identical CDR3. The chain employs TRBV6-1 and TRBJ1-1, with a tentative D call TRBD1 (5 bases). The CDR3 runs to 14 residues. Trimming removed 2 bases at V and 2 bases at J, with 9 bases between. In germline, CDR1 is MNHNS, CDR2 SASEGT. This CDR3 is CASSELGGNTEAFF. The CDR3, as DNA: TGTGCCAGCAGTGAATTGGGGGGTAACACTGAAGCTTTCTTT.

The gene calls are TRBV10-1 and TRBJ2-1, with TRBD2 identical over 9 bases. Germline CDR1 reads WNHNN; CDR2 reads SYGVQD (reference sequence). The CDR3 contains 16 residues. V was pared by 4 bases and J by 3 bases, with 7 bases of the junction left unmatched. CDR3 in amino acids: CASSVQSGGIYNEQFF. For the CDR3, the DNA is TGCGCCAGCAGTGTCCAAAGCGGGGGGATCTACAATGAGCAGTTCTTC.

This clone showed up just once. The V and J genes are TRBV6-1 and TRBJ2-5; 7 bases align to TRBD2. CDR1 and CDR2 from the germline V gene are MNHNS and SASEGT. The junction had 6 bases not matched to a gene; V was cut back by 1 base and J by 7 bases. The CDR3 runs to 14 residues. The CDR3 nucleotides read TGTGCCAGCAGTGAAGGGGGAGGGCCAGGGACCCAGTACTTC. It specifies CASSEGGGPGTQYF.

The chain links TRBV4-2 to TRBJ2-3; 14 bases fit TRBD2. The length of the CDR3 is 17 residues. The ends lost 4 bases at V and 6 bases at J; junction bases unmatched: 9. Germline values: CDR1 LGHNA, CDR2 YNFKEQ. The CDR3 spells CASSLHPGLAGVDTQYF. As DNA, the CDR3 is TGTGCCAGCAGCCTTCACCCGGGACTAGCGGGGGTGGATACGCAGTATTTT.

The rearrangement links TRBV21-1 to TRBJ2-5; the D call of TRBD2 is as the table states it, not checked on the DNA. TRBV21-1 is a pseudogene. The CDR3 loop spans 17 amino acids. The CDR3 sequence: CASSKGLAGGSQETQYF. The CDR3 region has the DNA TGTGCCAGCAGCAAAGGGCTAGCGGGGGGAAGCCAAGAGACCCAGTACTTC.

The chain is built from TRBV5-6 and TRBJ2-5; no firm D call. The DNA end is a closer match to TRBJ2-7, so the J assignment may be wrong. The CDR3 is 15 residues long. CDR1 is SGHDT and CDR2 is YYEEEE in the germline V gene. Written as DNA, the CDR3 is TGTGCCAGCAGCTTTAGTGGGCCAGAATCCTACGAGCAGTACTTC. Translating it yields CASSFSGPESYEQYF.

The CDR3: CASSLEGALGYEQYF. As DNA, the CDR3 is TGTGCCAGCAGCTTGGAAGGGGCGTTAGGGTACGAGCAGTACTTC. This chain connects TRBV5-8 to TRBJ2-7; a weak D match, TRBD1 (5 bases). Germline assignment: CDR1 SGHTS and CDR2 YDEGEE. The CDR3 consists of 15 residues. Trimming removed 0 bases at V and 4 bases at J, with 14 bases between.

Worth noting for this clone: Germline and junction disagree at one end, which may indicate a read error. The chain joins TRBV5-1 to TRBJ2-5; D gene uncertain. CDR3 length equals 14 residues. Germline-derived CDR1 and CDR2 are SGHRS and YFSETQ. The CDR3 sequence is CASSMALGEDTQYF. The CDR3 bases are TGCGCCAGCAGCATGGCCCTGGGCGAAGATACCCAGTACTTC.

This chain connects TRBV19 to TRBJ1-2; D is possibly TRBD1 (5 bases). CDR1 LNHDA and CDR2 SQIVND come from the germline V gene (reference sequence). Trimming stripped 6 bases from V and 4 bases from J, with 21 bases between. This CDR3 has 16 residues. DNA of the CDR3: TGTGCCAGTAGCGTCGCAGGGCCCTCGTTCCGCTATGGCTACACCTTC. Translating gives CASSVAGPSFRYGYTF. Filled out from reference TRBV19 and TRBJ1-2, the complete variable domain reads DGGITQSPKYLFRKEGQNVTLSCEQNLNHDAMYWYRQDPGQGLRLIYYSQIVNDFQKGDIAEGYSVSREKKESFPLTVTSAQKNPTAFYLCASSVAGPSFRYGYTFGSGTRLTVV.

This rearrangement joins TRBV28 to TRBJ2-7; tentative D call: TRBD1 (5 bases). CDR1 and CDR2 from the germline V gene are MDHEN and SYDVKM. V was cut by 8 bases and J by 8 bases, with 16 bases left in between. CDR3 length: 12 amino acids. The chain's CDR3 is CASVPPTGQQYF. The CDR3 DNA is TGTGCCAGCGTCCCCCCAACAGGTCAGCAGTACTTC. Looking up the rest from reference TRBV28 and TRBJ2-7 gives the full variable domain: DVKVTQSSRYLVKRTGEKVFLECVQDMDHENMFWYRQDPGLGLRLIYFSYDVKMKEKGDIPEGYSVSREKKERFSLILESASTNQTSMYLCASVPPTGQQYFGPGTRLTVT.

On this clone itself: At one of its ends the junction is not consistent with the germline gene, which may arise from a read error. The chain joins TRBV7-9 to TRBJ1-2, with 9 bases matching TRBD1. From germline, CDR1 is SEHNR and CDR2 FQNEAQ (reference sequence). The CDR3 extends over 17 amino acids. Here the CDR3 DNA reads TGTGCCAGCAGCCCCCATCGAGCGGGACAGGGAGCCTATGGCTACCCCTTC. Amino acid sequence: CASSPHRAGQGAYGYPF.

With regard to this clone: Without the conserved terminal phenylalanine or tryptophan, this CDR3 likely stems from a read error. V and J are TRBV6-5 and TRBJ2-7; TRBD1 aligns across 9 bases. The CDR3 spans 14 residues. The trim removed 3 bases at V and 4 bases at J, leaving 4 bases unmatched. Germline V gene lookup returns CDR1 MNHEY and CDR2 SVGAGI. CDR3 sequence (DNA): TGTGCCAGCAGTTATGTGGGACAGGGTTACGAGCAGTACCTC. Encoded protein: CASSYVGQGYEQYL.

The V call is TRBV7-2, the J call TRBJ2-7; D is perhaps TRBD2 (7 bases). V lost 6 bases to trimming and J lost 7 bases, with 22 bases between them. This CDR3 contains 15 residues. Germline CDR1 is SGHTA and CDR2 is FQGNSA. The CDR3 DNA is TGTGCCAGCAGTCTCCTCCTTGGGGGGGCTCAAGAGCAGTACTTC. The encoded protein is CASSLLLGGAQEQYF. Full variable domain (remainder filled in from reference TRBV7-2 and TRBJ2-7): GAGVSQSPSNKVTEKGKDVELRCDPISGHTALYWYRQSLGQGLEFLIYFQGNSAPDKSGLPSDRFSAERTGGSVSTLTIQRTQQEDSAVYLCASSLLLGGAQEQYFGPGTRLTVT.

This chain connects TRBV29-1 to TRBJ1-1, with 7 nucleotides matching TRBD1. Germline V lookup: CDR1 SQVTM, CDR2 ANQGSEA. This CDR3 is built from 13 residues. J gave up 4 bases and V 5 bases, and 7 bases lay outside the gene matches. CDR3 in DNA: TGCAGCGTTTCCTCGACAGGGTTCACTGAAGCTTTCTTT. This gives the protein CSVSSTGFTEAFF. Supplemented by reference TRBV29-1 and TRBJ1-1, the full variable domain reads SAVISQKPSRDICQRGTSLTIQCQVDSQVTMMFWYRQQPGQSLTLIATANQGSEATYESGFVIDKFPISRPNLTFSTLTVSNMSPEDSSIYLCSVSSTGFTEAFFGQGTRLTVV.

The chain is built from TRBV5-8 and TRBJ1-1; D perhaps matches TRBD1 (6 bases). Germline V gives CDR1 SGHTS, CDR2 YDEGEE. CDR3 length: 16 amino acids. V shed 2 bases and J shed 1 base, with 15 bases lying between them. Here the CDR3 DNA reads TGTGCCAGCAGCTTAAAACTGGGACACTCGAACACTGAAGCTTTCTTT. The encoded protein is CASSLKLGHSNTEAFF.

This sequence joins TRBV10-3 and TRBJ2-1, with 8 bases matching TRBD2. This CDR3 has 14 amino acids. V was clipped by 3 bases and J by 6 bases; unmatched bases: 4. The germline V gene has CDR1 ENHRY and CDR2 SYGVKD. The DNA for the CDR3 is TGTGCCATCAGTGAATTAGCGGGAATCAATGAGCAGTTCTTC. Its translation is CAISELAGINEQFF.

V usage is TRBV5-1 and J usage is TRBJ1-6, with a tentative D call TRBD1 (6 bases). Per the germline V gene, CDR1 is SGHRS and CDR2 is YFSETQ. The germline V and J ends were trimmed by 3 bases and 7 bases, with 11 bases remaining between them. CDR3 length: 14 amino acids. Here the CDR3 reads CASSWAGENSPLHF. DNA of the CDR3: TGCGCCAGCAGCTGGGCAGGGGAGAATTCACCCCTCCACTTT.

This sequence joins TRBV5-6 and TRBJ2-3; TRBD1 agrees at 10 bases. Trimming took 0 bases from V and 6 from J; bases not matched to a gene: 1. Germline V gives CDR1 SGHDT, CDR2 YYEEEE. CDR3 size: 14 residues. The CDR3 region has the DNA TGTGCCAGCAGCTTGGGACAGGGGGCCGATACGCAGTATTTT. It is translated as CASSLGQGADTQYF.

The chain couples TRBV2 to TRBJ2-1; 7 positions match TRBD2. The CDR3 loop spans 17 amino acids. Germline-derived CDR1 and CDR2 are SNHLY and FYNNEI. Germline trimming cut 7 bases from V and 2 bases from J; bases unmatched to any gene: 14. CDR3 bases: TGTGCCAGCATCCCCAAGGTGGCTAGCGGAACCTACAATGAGCAGTTCTTC. As protein: CASIPKVASGTYNEQFF.

The CDR3 DNA follows: TGTGCCAGCAGCTTAGGACAGAACTATGGCTACACCTTC. This sequence encodes CASSLGQNYGYTF. The chain employs TRBV7-2 and TRBJ1-2, with D maybe TRBD1 (5 bases). CDR3 length: 13 residues. V was pared by 1 base and J by 2 bases, with 5 bases between. Per germline, CDR1 SGHTA and CDR2 FQGNSA. Drawing the rest from reference TRBV7-2 and TRBJ1-2, the complete variable domain is GAGVSQSPSNKVTEKGKDVELRCDPISGHTALYWYRQSLGQGLEFLIYFQGNSAPDKSGLPSDRFSAERTGGSVSTLTIQRTQQEDSAVYLCASSLGQNYGYTFGSGTRLTVV.

The gene calls are TRBV30 and TRBJ1-2; 9 positions match TRBD1. The germline CDR1 and CDR2 sequences are GTSNPN and SVGIG (reference sequence). The CDR3 has 13 residues. V lost 2 bases and J lost 8; bases outside the gene matches: 6. For the CDR3, the DNA is TGTGCCTGGAGTAGACGACAGGGGGGAGGCTACACCTTC. Encoded protein: CAWSRRQGGGYTF.

Concerning this clone itself: One end of the junction is discordant with germline, which a read error may explain. The chain combines TRBV28 with TRBJ1-2, with no clear D. The CDR3 consists of 12 residues. The germline CDR1 and CDR2 sequences are MDHEN and SYDVKM. The CDR3 loop reads CASLGGLYGYTF. The CDR3 nucleotides read TGCGCCTCATTGGGCGGGCTTTATGGCTACACCTTC.

This clone was detected a few times. The J gene is TRBJ2-2, the V gene TRBV15, with D possibly being TRBD2 (7 bases). Trimming left V 3 bases short and J 7 bases short, with 18 bases between. The CDR3 is 16 amino acids. Germline V gives CDR1 LNHNV, CDR2 YYDKDF (reference sequence). The CDR3, as DNA: TGTGCCACCAGCAGTGAGGGGGGGCTGGTCGGCGGGGAGCTGTTTTTT. Translation: CATSSEGGLVGGELFF.

V and J are TRBV28 and TRBJ1-2; unclear D gene. The germline CDR1 and CDR2 sequences are MDHEN and SYDVKM. Trimming shortened V by 4 bases and J by 0 bases, and 9 bases separated the two germline ends. The CDR3 is 14 residues long. CDR3 sequence reads: CASSSHGANYGYTF. The CDR3, as DNA: TGTGCCAGCAGTTCACACGGAGCTAACTATGGCTACACCTTC.

The chain employs TRBV9 and TRBJ1-1, with 9 bases aligning to TRBD1. Germline V gives CDR1 SGDLS, CDR2 YYNGEE. The J segment lost 11 bases and the V segment lost 0 bases, leaving 5 bases of the junction unmatched. CDR3 length equals 13 residues. The CDR3 nucleotides are TGTGCCAGCAGCGTAGCACAGGGGGCGCTGGCTTTCTTT. It encodes CASSVAQGALAFF.

This clone came up a few times. The rearrangement joins TRBV6-1 to TRBJ1-1, with TRBD1 matching 9 bases. The CDR3 totals 15 residues. Trimming cost V 1 base and J 11 bases; bases outside gene matches: 11. The germline CDR1 and CDR2 sequences are MNHNS and SASEGT. The CDR3 spells CASSEEQGAGFGAFF. Written as DNA, the CDR3 is TGTGCCAGCAGTGAAGAACAGGGGGCCGGCTTTGGGGCTTTCTTT.